Presented here are 7 T cell receptor beta chains from one specimen sequenced in a study. The table came from immunoSEQ multiplex PCR; TCRdb's copy has only in-frame clones and leaves some out. The profile shows about 68,000 clones, about 94% of them singletons. The source material was PBMCs. These receptor sequences come from a man between 35 and 55 years old with rheumatoid arthritis.

The chain recombines TRBV5-5 with TRBJ1-4, with D tentatively TRBD1 (5 bases). Trimming shortened V by 2 bases and J by 0 bases, and 14 bases separated the two germline ends. This CDR3 has 17 residues. CDR1 SGHKS and CDR2 YYEKEE come from the germline V gene (reference sequence). The CDR3: CASSFMWGDATNEKLFF. DNA for the CDR3: TGTGCCAGCAGCTTTATGTGGGGGGATGCAACTAATGAAAAACTGTTTTTT.

The rearrangement joins TRBV7-8 to TRBJ2-7; TRBD2 matches at 8 bases. With V trimmed by 2 bases and J by 1 base, 1 base remained unmatched. The CDR3 runs to 14 residues. From germline, CDR1 is SGHVS and CDR2 FQNEAQ. The CDR3 loop reads CASSLPSGSYEQYF. As DNA, the CDR3 is TGTGCCAGCAGCTTACCTAGCGGGTCCTACGAGCAGTACTTC.

The chain joins TRBV5-4 to TRBJ1-1, with 7 nucleotides matching TRBD1. This CDR3 is 14 amino acids long. Germline V CDR1 and CDR2: SGHNT, YYREEE (reference sequence). The trim removed 4 bases at V and 4 bases at J, leaving 7 bases unmatched. CDR3 in amino acids: CASSAQGSGTEAFF. The CDR3 DNA reads TGTGCCAGCAGCGCACAGGGGAGCGGCACTGAAGCTTTCTTT.

This clone was observed a single time. The V gene is TRBV11-2, the J gene TRBJ1-6, with TRBD1 identical over 8 bases. Germline V lookup: CDR1 SGHAT, CDR2 FQNNGV. The V and J ends lost 1 base and 7 bases, in that order; junction bases with no gene match: 3. The CDR3 has 15 amino acids. The CDR3 DNA sequence: TGTGCCAGCAGCTTAGTGCAGGGGGCGAATTCACCCCTCCACTTT. Amino acids: CASSLVQGANSPLHF. The complete variable domain, with remaining parts taken from reference TRBV11-2 and TRBJ1-6, reads EAGVAQSPRYKIIEKRQSVAFWCNPISGHATLYWYQQILGQGPKLLIQFQNNGVVDDSQLPKDRFSAERLKGVDSTLKIQPAKLEDSAVYLCASSLVQGANSPLHFGNGTRLTVT.

The chain joins TRBV4-1 to TRBJ2-5; tentatively, D is TRBD1 or TRBD2 (5 bases each). Germline CDR1 MGHRA, CDR2 YSYEKL. The CDR3 runs to 13 residues. Trimming shortened V by 2 bases and J by 4 bases, and 8 bases separated the two germline ends. The CDR3 sequence is CASSQPRGETQYF. The CDR3 coding sequence is TGCGCCAGCAGCCAACCGAGGGGAGAGACCCAGTACTTC.

J is TRBJ1-3 and V is TRBV10-2; a weak D match, TRBD1 (6 bases). CDR3 length: 14 residues. Germline values: CDR1 WSHSY, CDR2 SAAADI. Trimming left V 3 bases short and J 4 bases short, with 10 bases between. The CDR3: CASSDGGRGNTIYF. The CDR3 DNA reads TGCGCCAGCAGTGATGGGGGGCGCGGAAACACCATATATTTT.

The gene calls are TRBV2 and TRBJ1-1, with D maybe TRBD1 (6 bases). The ends were cut back, 4 bases at V and 6 bases at J, with 18 bases in the middle. The CDR3 is 15 residues long. Germline V CDR1 and CDR2: SNHLY, FYNNEI. CDR3 amino acids: CASSVRQVFDPEAFF. Here the CDR3 DNA reads TGTGCCAGCAGTGTGCGACAGGTTTTTGACCCTGAAGCTTTCTTT.